The present T cell receptor (beta chain) was sequenced within a study of cytomegalovirus exposure and HLA in healthy donors. Regarding the study as a whole: Cytomegalovirus association was assigned to more than 150 TCR beta chains. Apparent HLA restriction characterized most CMV-associated TCR beta chains in a later analysis.

This PCR relied on a set of 60 Vbeta primers and 13 Jbeta primers. TCRdb's table, derived via immunoSEQ multiplex PCR, lists solely in-frame clones and lacks some. The sample contains 200,000 to 300,000 clones, around 76% of which appear only once. V gave up 4 bases and J gave up 6 bases, with 16 bases separating them. This CDR3 comprises 15 residues. CDR1 is MGHRA, CDR2 YSYEKL, per germline. Concerning this clone: Its antigen remains unknown.

The sequence was collected from a woman aged 40 to 55 in good health and CMV-seropositive. The chain couples TRBV4-1 to TRBJ2-1; unclear D gene. Material: PBMCs. CDR3: CASSPLPGQFNEQFF. DNA of the CDR3: TGCGCCAGCAGCCCTCTCCCTGGGCAGTTCAATGAGCAGTTCTTC.